The 18 T cell receptor beta chains reported below all come from one sample, sequenced in a study of blood T cell repertoires in COVID-19. TCRdb's copy holds only in-frame clones and misses some; the assay was immunoSEQ multiplex PCR. Found here are under 350,000 clones, roughly 90% of them singletons; the top ten hold about 4.6%. Material: peripheral blood. Receptor source: a middle-aged man with acute or convalescent COVID-19.

The chain combines TRBV14 with TRBJ2-6; possible D gene TRBD1, 6 bases. V lost 4 bases to trimming and J lost 0 bases, with 13 bases between them. Per the germline V gene, CDR1 is SGHDN and CDR2 is FVKESK. The CDR3 extends over 17 amino acids. The CDR3 DNA reads TGTGCCAGCAGCCCATACAGGGCCCTCTCTGGGGCCAACGTCCTGACTTTC. Its translation is CASSPYRALSGANVLTF.

The V and J genes are TRBV11-1 and TRBJ2-7; no firm D call. CDR1 and CDR2 from the germline V gene are SGHAT and FQDESV (reference sequence). Trimming took 3 bases from V and 6 from J, leaving 12 bases between them. This CDR3 is built from 13 residues. The CDR3 sequence: CASSFQAPGEQYF. CDR3 sequence (DNA): TGTGCCAGCAGCTTCCAAGCCCCAGGCGAGCAGTACTTC. Drawing the rest from reference TRBV11-1 and TRBJ2-7, the complete variable domain is EAEVAQSPRYKITEKSQAVAFWCDPISGHATLYWYRQILGQGPELLVQFQDESVVDDSQLPKDRFSAERLKGVDSTLKIQPAELGDSAMYLCASSFQAPGEQYFGPGTRLTVT.

This clone was picked up a small number of times. For the CDR3, the DNA is TGTGCCTGGGGCAGGGGGCCGAGCAATCAGCCCCAGCATTTT. Amino acids: CAWGRGPSNQPQHF. The V and J genes are TRBV30 and TRBJ1-5, with 8 bases fitting TRBD1. Germline CDR1 and CDR2: GTSNPN and SVGIG (reference sequence). The V and J ends lost 5 bases and 1 base, in that order; junction bases with no gene match: 4. The CDR3 is 14 residues long.

This chain links TRBV7-3 with TRBJ2-3, with 9 positions matching TRBD2. CDR1 and CDR2 from the germline V gene are SGHTA and FQGTGA. Trimming at V came to 5 bases and at J to 0 bases, leaving 0 bases not matched to a gene. The CDR3 is 14 residues long. CDR3 DNA sequence: TGTGCCAGCAGCGCGGGGGGGAGCACAGATACGCAGTATTTT. This encodes CASSAGGSTDTQYF.

The V call is TRBV24-1, the J call TRBJ1-2; D unclear. Trimming took 3 bases from V and 6 from J, leaving 10 bases between them. CDR3 length: 13 residues. Germline assignment: CDR1 KGHDR and CDR2 SFDVKD. Written as DNA, the CDR3 is TGTGCCACCAGTGATCGAGGCGGGAATGGCTACACCTTC. Translated, it gives CATSDRGGNGYTF.

This chain uses TRBV19 with TRBJ1-4; TRBD1 agrees at 11 bases. Germline values: CDR1 LNHDA, CDR2 SQIVND (reference sequence). The CDR3 has 15 residues. The V and J ends lost 3 bases and 5 bases, in that order; junction bases with no gene match: 2. CDR3 sequence reads: CASSIGTGGNEKLFF. The CDR3 nucleotides are TGTGCCAGTAGTATTGGGACAGGGGGGAATGAAAAACTGTTTTTT.

V and J are TRBV19 and TRBJ1-5; TRBD1 matches 10 bases. The CDR3 is made up of 16 amino acids. Germline CDR1 reads LNHDA; CDR2 reads SQIVND (reference sequence). Trimming cost V 5 bases and J 6 bases; bases outside gene matches: 10. The DNA for the CDR3 is TGTGCCAGTAGTCCACGGGACAGGGGATTGGGTCAGCCCCAGCATTTT. Protein sequence: CASSPRDRGLGQPQHF.

The V call is TRBV5-1, the J call TRBJ1-1, with D perhaps TRBD1 (5 bases). The CDR3 is 15 amino acids. Germline CDR1 reads SGHRS; CDR2 reads YFSETQ. Trimming left V 0 bases short and J 5 bases short, with 14 bases between. The CDR3 sequence is CASSLEGLGGTEAFF. CDR3 in DNA: TGCGCCAGCAGCTTGGAGGGGCTGGGGGGAACTGAAGCTTTCTTT.

This sequence joins TRBV4-2 and TRBJ2-1; tentatively, D is TRBD2 (6 bases). Looked up from germline, CDR1 is LGHNA and CDR2 is YNFKEQ. The germline V and J ends were trimmed by 5 bases and 12 bases, with 14 bases remaining between them. CDR3 length: 12 amino acids. CDR3 loop: CASSGTSDGQFF. CDR3 DNA: TGTGCCAGCAGCGGGACTTCTGACGGGCAGTTCTTC.

This rearrangement joins TRBV5-1 to TRBJ2-1; D may be TRBD2 (5 bases). The V end lost 0 bases, the J end lost 0 bases, and 10 bases lay between the germline ends. Looked up from germline, CDR1 is SGHRS and CDR2 is YFSETQ. The CDR3 consists of 16 residues. CDR3 nucleotide sequence: TGCGCCAGCAGCTTGGATGCACTAGGCTCCTACAATGAGCAGTTCTTC. It yields the protein CASSLDALGSYNEQFF. The complete variable domain, with remaining parts taken from reference TRBV5-1 and TRBJ2-1, reads KAGVTQTPRYLIKTRGQQVTLSCSPISGHRSVSWYQQTPGQGLQFLFEYFSETQRNKGNFPGRFSGRQFSNSRSEMNVSTLELGDSALYLCASSLDALGSYNEQFFGPGTRLTVL.

The rearrangement uses TRBV12-3 or TRBV12-4 and TRBJ2-1; tentatively, D is TRBD2 (5 bases). Trimming shortened V by 4 bases and J by 3 bases, and 7 bases separated the two germline ends. This CDR3 comprises 13 residues. The CDR3 nucleotides read TGTGCCAGCAGTTCCCGGGGCTACAATGAGCAGTTCTTC. Amino acid sequence: CASSSRGYNEQFF.

The CDR3 nucleotides are TGTGCCAGCAGTAGCCCCTCCTACGAGCAGTACTTC. As protein: CASSSPSYEQYF. The chain couples TRBV12-3 or TRBV12-4 to TRBJ2-7; the D is unclear. The CDR3 is made up of 12 amino acids. Between the trimmed V and J ends, which lost 5 bases and 0 bases, there was a span of 5 bases.

The chain is built from TRBV5-1 and TRBJ2-5; D possibly corresponds to TRBD2 (6 bases). This CDR3 contains 15 residues. V lost 0 bases and J 5 bases, leaving 14 bases between the germline ends. The V gene's germline CDR1 is SGHRS and CDR2 YFSETQ. In nucleotides, the CDR3 is TGCGCCAGCAGCTTGGGGGACCGGGGAGGTGAGACCCAGTACTTC. It codes for CASSLGDRGGETQYF.

The chain is built from TRBV10-3 and TRBJ1-1, with 7 bases identical to TRBD1. The J segment lost 0 bases and the V segment lost 8 bases, leaving 6 bases of the junction unmatched. This CDR3 is 14 amino acids long. Germline values: CDR1 ENHRY, CDR2 SYGVKD. The CDR3 sequence: CAIGQGVMNTEAFF. The CDR3, as DNA: TGTGCCATCGGTCAGGGGGTCATGAACACTGAAGCTTTCTTT.

The genes are TRBV7-3 and TRBJ1-5, with D hard to call. This CDR3 has 13 amino acids. CDR1 is SGHTA and CDR2 is FQGTGA in the germline V gene. Between the trimmed V and J ends, which lost 3 bases and 9 bases, there was a span of 12 bases. The CDR3 sequence is CASSFRAAGPQHF. As DNA, the CDR3 is TGTGCCAGCAGCTTCCGGGCCGCGGGGCCCCAGCATTTT.

The chain recombines TRBV5-6 with TRBJ1-1; weak D call: TRBD1 (6 bases). Germline V gene data show CDR1 as SGHDT and CDR2 as YYEEEE. Trimming took off 3 bases at V and 4 bases at J, with 19 bases between the two ends. The CDR3 covers 16 residues. The CDR3 spells CASSSLAGVGSTEAFF. The CDR3 DNA follows: TGTGCCAGCAGCTCTCTTGCAGGGGTTGGATCCACTGAAGCTTTCTTT.

This chain joins TRBV6-4 and TRBJ1-1, with D tentatively TRBD1 (6 bases). Germline CDR1 reads MRHNA; CDR2 reads SNTAGT. This CDR3 is 15 amino acids long. The V gene lost 0 bases and the J gene lost 5 bases, with 13 bases spanning the gap. CDR3 coding DNA: TGTGCCAGCAGTGACTCGCACAGGGAACGGACTGAAGCTTTCTTT. Translating it yields CASSDSHRERTEAFF.

The V and J genes are TRBV11-2 and TRBJ1-4; 10 bases match TRBD1. The J segment lost 1 base and the V segment lost 3 bases, leaving 5 bases of the junction unmatched. The CDR3 contains 17 residues. Germline V gives CDR1 SGHAT, CDR2 FQNNGV. The CDR3 DNA reads as TGTGCCAGCAGCTTGACAGGGGGCATGGTAACTAATGAAAAACTGTTTTTT. Translating gives CASSLTGGMVTNEKLFF.